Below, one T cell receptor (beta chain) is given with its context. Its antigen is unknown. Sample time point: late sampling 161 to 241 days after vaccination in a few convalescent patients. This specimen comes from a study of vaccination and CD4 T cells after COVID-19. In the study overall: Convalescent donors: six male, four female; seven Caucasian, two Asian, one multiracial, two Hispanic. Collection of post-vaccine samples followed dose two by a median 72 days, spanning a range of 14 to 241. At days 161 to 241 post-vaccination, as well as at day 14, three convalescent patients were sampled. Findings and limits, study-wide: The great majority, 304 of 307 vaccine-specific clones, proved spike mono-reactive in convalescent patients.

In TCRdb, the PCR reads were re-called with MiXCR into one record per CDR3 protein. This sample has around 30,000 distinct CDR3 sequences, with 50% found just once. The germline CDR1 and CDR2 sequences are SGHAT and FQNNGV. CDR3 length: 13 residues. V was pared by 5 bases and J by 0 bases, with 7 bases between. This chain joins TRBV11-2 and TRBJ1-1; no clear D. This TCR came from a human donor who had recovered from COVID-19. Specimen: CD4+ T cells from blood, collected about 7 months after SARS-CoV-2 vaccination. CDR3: CASSPIMNTEAFF. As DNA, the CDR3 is TGTGCCAGCAGCCCCATTATGAACACTGAAGCTTTCTTT.